These T cell receptor beta chains were read from a single sample in a study of blood T cell repertoires in COVID-19. The assay was immunoSEQ multiplex PCR, and TCRdb's table has in-frame clones only and misses some. The sample yields about 140,000 clones, 79% seen once. The material sequenced was peripheral blood. These receptors all stem from a man aged 60-69 years with acute or convalescent COVID-19. Both conserved end residues are part of each CDR3. The D gene is left open where the match is weak. Clone sizes are given selectively: once, few, many, or a class where the clone is expanded.

v_call: TRBV19; clone_size: .; j_call: TRBJ1-2; d_call: .; cdr3_nt: TGTGCCAGTAAGCAAGAACAGGCGTATGGCTACACCTTC; cdr3_aa: CASKQEQAYGYTF
v_call: TRBV19; clone_size: .; j_call: TRBJ1-3; d_call: .; cdr3_nt: TGTGCCGGCGGGGGGGATGGAAACACCATATATTTT; cdr3_aa: CAGGGDGNTIYF
v_call: TRBV4-2; clone_size: .; j_call: TRBJ2-7; d_call: TRBD2; cdr3_nt: TGTGCCAGCAGCACGGGGGGGGCTAGCGGGGTCTACGAGCAGTACTTC; cdr3_aa: CASSTGGASGVYEQYF
v_call: TRBV28; clone_size: once; j_call: TRBJ1-3; d_call: .; cdr3_nt: TGTGCCAGCGGAATGCAGGGAACTGGAAACACCATATATTTT; cdr3_aa: CASGMQGTGNTIYF
v_call: TRBV11-2; clone_size: .; j_call: TRBJ1-2; d_call: .; cdr3_nt: TGTGCCAGCAGCTTAGATTGGGGCGTCTATGGCTACACCTTC; cdr3_aa: CASSLDWGVYGYTF
v_call: TRBV30; clone_size: few; j_call: TRBJ1-5; d_call: .; cdr3_nt: TGTGCCTGGAGCGGGGCAGGGACAAGGGGCAGCAATCAGCCCCAGCATTTT; cdr3_aa: CAWSGAGTRGSNQPQHF
v_call: TRBV28; clone_size: .; j_call: TRBJ2-2; d_call: .; cdr3_nt: TGTGCCAGCAGTGGATACGGGGGATCCCAGGGCACCGGGGAGCTGTTTTTT; cdr3_aa: CASSGYGGSQGTGELFF
v_call: TRBV7-2; clone_size: few; j_call: TRBJ2-3; d_call: TRBD1; cdr3_nt: TGTGCCAGCAGACCGCCGGGGACAGGGTTGTCTGGTACGCAGTATTTT; cdr3_aa: CASRPPGTGLSGTQYF
v_call: TRBV4-3; clone_size: .; j_call: TRBJ2-2; d_call: TRBD2; cdr3_nt: TGCGCCAGCAGCCAAGAGGCTAGCGGGAGGCCTTACACCGGGGAGCTGTTTTTT; cdr3_aa: CASSQEASGRPYTGELFF
v_call: TRBV5-4; clone_size: .; j_call: TRBJ2-1; d_call: .; cdr3_nt: TGTGCCAGCAGCTTAATACTAGTCGGAGGCTACAATGAGCAGTTCTTC; cdr3_aa: CASSLILVGGYNEQFF
v_call: TRBV4-3; clone_size: few; j_call: TRBJ2-1; d_call: TRBD2; cdr3_nt: TGCGCCAGCAGCCAAGAGCTGGGACTAGCGGGAGATAATGAGCAGTTCTTC; cdr3_aa: CASSQELGLAGDNEQFF
v_call: TRBV28; clone_size: .; j_call: TRBJ1-2; d_call: TRBD1; cdr3_nt: TGTGCCAGCAGTTTCGACAGGGAACTGGGCTACACCTTC; cdr3_aa: CASSFDRELGYTF
v_call: TRBV12-3/TRBV12-4; clone_size: .; j_call: TRBJ1-2; d_call: .; cdr3_nt: TGTGCCAGCAGCCAGGACTATAACTATGGCTACACCTTC; cdr3_aa: CASSQDYNYGYTF
v_call: TRBV11-1; clone_size: .; j_call: TRBJ2-1; d_call: TRBD2; cdr3_nt: TGTGCCAGCAGCTTAGGACTAGCCGGTCGGGAGCAGTTCTTC; cdr3_aa: CASSLGLAGREQFF
v_call: TRBV12-3/TRBV12-4; clone_size: .; j_call: TRBJ2-5; d_call: TRBD2; cdr3_nt: TGTGCCAGCAGTTGGGAGGGAAAGGGGACCCAGTACTTC; cdr3_aa: CASSWEGKGTQYF
v_call: TRBV19; clone_size: .; j_call: TRBJ2-1; d_call: TRBD2; cdr3_nt: TGTGCCAGTAGTACCCTAGCGGTCTACAATGAGCAGTTCTTC; cdr3_aa: CASSTLAVYNEQFF
v_call: TRBV10-3; clone_size: .; j_call: TRBJ1-3; d_call: .; cdr3_nt: TGTGCCATCACCGGGGTGGCTGGAAACACCATATATTTT; cdr3_aa: CAITGVAGNTIYF
v_call: TRBV29-1; clone_size: .; j_call: TRBJ2-3; d_call: .; cdr3_nt: TGCAGCGTCGCCCAAACTAGTGCAGATACGCAGTATTTT; cdr3_aa: CSVAQTSADTQYF
v_call: TRBV19; clone_size: .; j_call: TRBJ1-6; d_call: TRBD1; cdr3_nt: TGTGCCAGTAGGACCGGACAGGGGCGGAATTCACCCCTCCACTTT; cdr3_aa: CASRTGQGRNSPLHF
v_call: TRBV19; clone_size: .; j_call: TRBJ2-7; d_call: TRBD1; cdr3_nt: TGTGCCAGTAGTATAGGGACAGGGGACTACGAGCAGTACTTC; cdr3_aa: CASSIGTGDYEQYF
v_call: TRBV5-1; clone_size: few; j_call: TRBJ1-3; d_call: .; cdr3_nt: TGCGCCAGCAGCTTGGTAGGAGGGTCTGGAAACACCATATATTTT; cdr3_aa: CASSLVGGSGNTIYF
v_call: TRBV28; clone_size: few; j_call: TRBJ1-5; d_call: .; cdr3_nt: TGTGCCAGCGGAAGGGGTAGCAATCAGCCCCAGCATTTT; cdr3_aa: CASGRGSNQPQHF
v_call: TRBV7-9; clone_size: .; j_call: TRBJ2-6; d_call: .; cdr3_nt: TGTGCCAGCAGCTTAGCGGGGCCCGCTGGGGCCAACGTCCTGACTTTC; cdr3_aa: CASSLAGPAGANVLTF
v_call: TRBV2; clone_size: .; j_call: TRBJ1-5; d_call: .; cdr3_nt: TGTGCCAGCAGTCTTGAGGGGATAGCGGGTCAGCCCCAGCATTTT; cdr3_aa: CASSLEGIAGQPQHF
v_call: TRBV27; clone_size: .; j_call: TRBJ2-7; d_call: TRBD1; cdr3_nt: TGTGCCAGCAGGACTACGGACAGGGGTTGGGACGAGCAGTACTTC; cdr3_aa: CASRTTDRGWDEQYF
v_call: TRBV9; clone_size: .; j_call: TRBJ1-6; d_call: TRBD1; cdr3_nt: TGTGCCAGCAGCGACTACAGGGGCTCGGATTCACCCCTCCACTTT; cdr3_aa: CASSDYRGSDSPLHF
v_call: TRBV27; clone_size: .; j_call: TRBJ1-1; d_call: TRBD1; cdr3_nt: TGTGCCAGCAAAGAACAGGGGTTTATGGGTGTCACTGAAGCTTTCTTT; cdr3_aa: CASKEQGFMGVTEAFF
v_call: TRBV7-9; clone_size: .; j_call: TRBJ2-7; d_call: .; cdr3_nt: TGTGCCAGCAGCCTATATAGCCCGGGCGAGCAGTACTTC; cdr3_aa: CASSLYSPGEQYF
v_call: TRBV28; clone_size: .; j_call: TRBJ2-7; d_call: TRBD1; cdr3_nt: TGTGCCAGCAGGCCGCAGGGGGACAGGGGGTACGAGCAGTACTTC; cdr3_aa: CASRPQGDRGYEQYF
v_call: TRBV6-5; clone_size: .; j_call: TRBJ1-1; d_call: .; cdr3_nt: TGTGCCAGCAGTTACCGTGTGGCAGACATGAACACTGAAGCTTTCTTT; cdr3_aa: CASSYRVADMNTEAFF
v_call: TRBV7-9; clone_size: few; j_call: TRBJ1-5; d_call: .; cdr3_nt: TGTGCCAGCAGCTTAGGTGGATCAGGTTTCGGCAGCAATCAGCCCCAGCATTTT; cdr3_aa: CASSLGGSGFGSNQPQHF
v_call: TRBV5-5; clone_size: .; j_call: TRBJ2-4; d_call: .; cdr3_nt: TGTGCCAGCAGCTTTACGGGAGAACTGGCCAAAAACATTCAGTACTTC; cdr3_aa: CASSFTGELAKNIQYF
v_call: TRBV2; clone_size: few; j_call: TRBJ1-1; d_call: .; cdr3_nt: TGTGCCAGCAGTGACCCCCCACGGACAGATGAAGCTTTCTTT; cdr3_aa: CASSDPPRTDEAFF
v_call: TRBV5-6; clone_size: .; j_call: TRBJ2-1; d_call: .; cdr3_nt: TGTGCCAGCAGCTTGGCCAGCGCCCGTAGCTCCTACAATGAGCAGTTCTTC; cdr3_aa: CASSLASARSSYNEQFF
v_call: TRBV5-1; clone_size: .; j_call: TRBJ2-7; d_call: TRBD1; cdr3_nt: TGCGCCAGCAGCTTGGCCGGGGGACAGGGATACGAGCAGTACTTC; cdr3_aa: CASSLAGGQGYEQYF
v_call: TRBV28; clone_size: .; j_call: TRBJ1-5; d_call: TRBD1; cdr3_nt: TGTGCCAGCAGAAATCCGGGACAGGGACTGTATCAGCCCCAGCATTTT; cdr3_aa: CASRNPGQGLYQPQHF